These 3 T cell receptor beta chains came from one sample sequenced in a study of T cell clonotyping in hematopoietic cell transplantation. The method was immunoSEQ multiplex PCR; TCRdb's version includes in-frame clones alone and lacks a portion of them. Of tens of thousands of clones in the sample, roughly 94% were seen once. Time point defined: recipient sample about 28 days before transplant, after cytoreduction. The sample in question was peripheral blood mononuclear cells, obtained before stem cell transplant. The source of these receptors is a man aged 40-50 years with chronic myeloid leukemia. Some clones in this sample may be carry-over from other donors' samples.

V usage is TRBV14 and J usage is TRBJ1-2; D is undetermined. Per the germline V gene, CDR1 is SGHDN and CDR2 is FVKESK. The CDR3 consists of 13 residues. V was shortened by 5 bases and J by 8 bases, with 15 bases between the two germline ends. Written as DNA, the CDR3 is TGTGCCAGCAGCAGAGACCCGCGTAGGGGCTACACCTTC. It translates to CASSRDPRRGYTF.

This clone was detected only once. The chain recombines TRBV20-1 with TRBJ2-3; D is unresolved. This CDR3 has 11 amino acids. V was clipped by 5 bases and J by 4 bases, with 7 bases between them. CDR1 is DFQATT, CDR2 SNEGSKA, per germline (reference sequence). The CDR3 DNA is TGCAGTGCTTCAAGGGCAGATACGCAGTATTTT. As protein: CSASRADTQYF.

J is TRBJ1-5 and V is TRBV4-1, with unresolved D. Germline-derived CDR1 and CDR2 are MGHRA and YSYEKL. The CDR3 has 16 residues. V shed 0 bases and J shed 0 bases, with 9 bases lying between them. DNA for the CDR3: TGCGCCAGCAGCCAAGATCCTGAGTTTAGCAATCAGCCCCAGCATTTT. This sequence encodes CASSQDPEFSNQPQHF.